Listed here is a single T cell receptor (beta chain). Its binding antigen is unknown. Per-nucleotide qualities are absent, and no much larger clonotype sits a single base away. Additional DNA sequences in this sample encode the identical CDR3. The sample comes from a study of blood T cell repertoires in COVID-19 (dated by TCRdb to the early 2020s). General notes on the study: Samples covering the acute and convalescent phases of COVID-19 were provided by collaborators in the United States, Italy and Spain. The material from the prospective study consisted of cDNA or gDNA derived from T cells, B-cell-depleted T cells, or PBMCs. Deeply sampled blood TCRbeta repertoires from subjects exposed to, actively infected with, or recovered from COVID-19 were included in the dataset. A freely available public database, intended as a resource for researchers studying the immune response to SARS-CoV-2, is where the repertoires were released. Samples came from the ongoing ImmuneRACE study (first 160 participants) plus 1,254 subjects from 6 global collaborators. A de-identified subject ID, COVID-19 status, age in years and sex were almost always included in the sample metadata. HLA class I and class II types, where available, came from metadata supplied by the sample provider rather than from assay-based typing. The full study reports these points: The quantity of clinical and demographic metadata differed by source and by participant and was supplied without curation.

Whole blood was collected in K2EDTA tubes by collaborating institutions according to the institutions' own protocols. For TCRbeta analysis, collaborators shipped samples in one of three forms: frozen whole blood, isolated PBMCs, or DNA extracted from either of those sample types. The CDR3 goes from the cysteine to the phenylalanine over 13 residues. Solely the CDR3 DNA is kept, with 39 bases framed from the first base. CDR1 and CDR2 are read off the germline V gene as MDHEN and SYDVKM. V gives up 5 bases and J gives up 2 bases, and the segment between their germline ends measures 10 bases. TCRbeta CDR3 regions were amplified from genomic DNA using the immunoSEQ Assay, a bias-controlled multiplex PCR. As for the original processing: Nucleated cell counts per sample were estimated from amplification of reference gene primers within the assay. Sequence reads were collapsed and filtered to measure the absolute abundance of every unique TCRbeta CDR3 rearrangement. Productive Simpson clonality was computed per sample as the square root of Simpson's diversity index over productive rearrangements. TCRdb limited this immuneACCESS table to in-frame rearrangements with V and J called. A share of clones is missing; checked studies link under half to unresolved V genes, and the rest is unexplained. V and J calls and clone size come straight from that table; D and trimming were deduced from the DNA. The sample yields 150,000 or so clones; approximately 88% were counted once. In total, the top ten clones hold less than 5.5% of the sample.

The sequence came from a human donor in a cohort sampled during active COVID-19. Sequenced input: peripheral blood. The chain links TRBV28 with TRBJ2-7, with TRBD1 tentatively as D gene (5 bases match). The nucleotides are TGTGCCAGCAGTCCCCAGGGCACCTACGAGCAGTACTTC. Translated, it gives CASSPQGTYEQYF.